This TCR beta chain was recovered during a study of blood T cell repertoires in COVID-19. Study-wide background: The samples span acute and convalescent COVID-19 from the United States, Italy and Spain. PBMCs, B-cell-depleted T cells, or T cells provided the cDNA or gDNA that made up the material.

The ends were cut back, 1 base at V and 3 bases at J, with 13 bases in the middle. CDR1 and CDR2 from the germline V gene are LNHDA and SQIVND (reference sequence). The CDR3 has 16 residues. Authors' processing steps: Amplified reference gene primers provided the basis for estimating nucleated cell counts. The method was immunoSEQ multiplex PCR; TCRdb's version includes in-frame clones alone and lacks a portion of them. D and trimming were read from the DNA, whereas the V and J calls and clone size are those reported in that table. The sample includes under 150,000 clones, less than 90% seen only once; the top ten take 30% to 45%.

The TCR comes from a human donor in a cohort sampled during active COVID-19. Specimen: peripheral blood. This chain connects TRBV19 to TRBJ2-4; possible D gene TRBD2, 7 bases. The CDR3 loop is CASSIGGGPLKNIQYF. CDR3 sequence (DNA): TGTGCCAGTAGTATAGGGGGGGGGCCCCTCAAAAACATTCAGTACTTC. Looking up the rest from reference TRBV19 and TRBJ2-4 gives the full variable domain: DGGITQSPKYLFRKEGQNVTLSCEQNLNHDAMYWYRQDPGQGLRLIYYSQIVNDFQKGDIAEGYSVSREKKESFPLTVTSAQKNPTAFYLCASSIGGGPLKNIQYFGAGTRLSVL.